This is a list of T cell receptor beta chains from one sample in a study of T-cell reconstitution after alpha-beta-depleted transplantation in children. A single record per CDR3 protein comes from TCRdb applying MiXCR to the PCR reads. The sample consists of 490,000 or so distinct CDR3 sequences, 10% to 13% of them appearing once. Sequencing used PBMCs, obtained before TCRalphabeta/CD19-depleted stem cell transplant. The receptors derive from a child aged 2-15 years with inherited bone marrow failure, due to receive a stem cell transplant. Each CDR3 is given with its conserved first and last residue. Each record gives: V gene, D gene, J gene, clone size, CDR3 protein, CDR3 DNA. D genes are given only for firm matches. Some rows have no size entry. The others give once, few or many, or a class for an expanded clone.

TRBV11-2	-	TRBJ2-3	many	CASSPTKGITDTQYF	TGTGCCAGCAGCCCCACGAAGGGAATCACAGATACGCAGTATTTT
TRBV5-1	TRBD2	TRBJ2-3	many	CASSRLGAGSTDTQYF	TGCGCCAGCAGCAGGTTAGGAGCGGGGAGCACAGATACGCAGTATTTT
TRBV12-3/TRBV12-4	TRBD2	TRBJ2-2	many	CASRLAGTGELFF	TGTGCCAGCAGACTAGCGGGAACCGGGGAGCTGTTTTTT
TRBV6-1	-	TRBJ1-3	many	CASTKWRAGPNGNTIYF	TGTGCCAGCACCAAGTGGAGGGCAGGACCAAATGGAAACACCATATATTTT
TRBV12-3/TRBV12-4	TRBD1	TRBJ2-7	-	CASSSVRDSFTYEQYF	TGTGCCAGCAGTTCCGTTCGGGACAGTTTTACCTACGAGCAGTACTTC
TRBV4-1	-	TRBJ2-5	-	CASSQGRETWPETQYF	TGCGCCAGCAGCCAAGGCAGGGAGACATGGCCAGAGACCCAGTACTTC
TRBV13	-	TRBJ2-7	-	CASSSGVTYEQYF	TGTGCCAGCAGCTCTGGGGTTACCTACGAGCAGTACTTC
TRBV5-1	TRBD1	TRBJ2-7	many	CASSLSLGGSSEQYF	TGCGCCAGCAGCTTGAGCCTAGGGGGCTCGAGCGAGCAGTACTTC
TRBV7-9	-	TRBJ2-7	few	CASSSAIHLYEQYF	TGTGCCAGCAGCTCGGCAATCCACCTTTACGAGCAGTACTTC
TRBV4-1	TRBD1	TRBJ1-2	many	CASSQDRGLGGYTF	TGCGCCAGCAGCCAAGACAGGGGGTTGGGTGGCTACACCTTC